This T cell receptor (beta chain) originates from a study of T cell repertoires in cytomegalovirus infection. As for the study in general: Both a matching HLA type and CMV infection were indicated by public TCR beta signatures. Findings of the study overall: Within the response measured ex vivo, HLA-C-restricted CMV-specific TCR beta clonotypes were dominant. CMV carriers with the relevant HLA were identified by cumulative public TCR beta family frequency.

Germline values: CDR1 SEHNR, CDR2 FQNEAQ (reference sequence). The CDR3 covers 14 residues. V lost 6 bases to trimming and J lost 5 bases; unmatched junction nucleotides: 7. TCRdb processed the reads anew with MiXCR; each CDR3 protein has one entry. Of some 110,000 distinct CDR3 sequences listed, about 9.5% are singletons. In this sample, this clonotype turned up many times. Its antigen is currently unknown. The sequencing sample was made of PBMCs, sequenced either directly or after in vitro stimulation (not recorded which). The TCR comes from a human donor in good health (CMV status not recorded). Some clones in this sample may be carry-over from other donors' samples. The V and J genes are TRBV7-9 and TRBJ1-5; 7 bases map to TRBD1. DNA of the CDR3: TGTGCCAGCAGACAGACAGGGTCGGATCAGCCCCAGCATTTT. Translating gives CASRQTGSDQPQHF.